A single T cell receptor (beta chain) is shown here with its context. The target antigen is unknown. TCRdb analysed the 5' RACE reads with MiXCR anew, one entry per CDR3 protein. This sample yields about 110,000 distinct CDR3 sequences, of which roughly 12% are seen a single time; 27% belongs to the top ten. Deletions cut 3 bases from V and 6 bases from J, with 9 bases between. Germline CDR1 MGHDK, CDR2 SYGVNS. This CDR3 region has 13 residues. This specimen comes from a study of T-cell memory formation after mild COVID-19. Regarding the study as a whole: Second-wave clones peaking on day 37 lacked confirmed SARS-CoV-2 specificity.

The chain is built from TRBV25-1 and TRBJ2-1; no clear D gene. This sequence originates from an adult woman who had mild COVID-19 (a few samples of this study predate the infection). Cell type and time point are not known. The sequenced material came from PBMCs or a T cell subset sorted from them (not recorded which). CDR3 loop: CASSETTGNEQFF. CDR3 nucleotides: TGTGCCAGCAGTGAGACAACTGGCAATGAGCAGTTCTTC.